This T cell receptor beta chain was identified during a study of CD8 T cells in Susac syndrome. This CDR3 has 16 amino acids. Germline-derived CDR1 and CDR2 are DFQATT and SNEGSKA (reference sequence). J lost 3 bases, V lost 1 base, and 9 bases had no gene match. cDNA came from roughly 0.53 to 1 ug RNA primed by random hexamers. TCRdb processed the immunoSEQ multiplex PCR reads anew with MiXCR; each CDR3 protein has one entry. The sample lists roughly 50,000 distinct CDR3 sequences, 93% seen once, with about 0.55% in the top ten. TCR beta from blood CD8+ and CD4+ T cells was sequenced. The sequencing sample was made of CD8+ T cells from PBMCs. This TCR derives from a human donor in good health. The V call is TRBV20-1, the J call TRBJ2-7, with 10 bases that match TRBD2. Written as DNA, the CDR3 is TGCAGTGCTAGAGGCCCGGGGACTAGCGTGATCTACGAGCAGTACTTC. Amino acids: CSARGPGTSVIYEQYF.